This entry is about one TCR beta chain. The antigen remains undetermined. These data originate in a study of OX40 agonist ivuxolimab in advanced cancers. The overall study: Each dose-escalation patient presented with hepatocellular carcinoma, melanoma, renal cell or head and neck cancer.

TCRdb keeps only in-frame clones here, not all; method: immunoSEQ multiplex PCR. The table records over 20,000 clones, 84% of them present only once. V was clipped by 4 bases and J by 1 base, with 10 bases between them. There are 15 residues in the CDR3. Looked up from germline, CDR1 is SEHNR and CDR2 is FQNEAQ (reference sequence). Regarding the study as a whole: Expanded clones belonging to CD8+ T cells outnumbered, on average, those of CD4+.

This TCR was recovered from an adult with an advanced solid tumor such as melanoma, head and neck, liver or kidney cancer. The sequencing here drew on CD4+ or CD8+ T cells sorted from blood, taken in a trial of the OX40 agonist ivuxolimab. The chain couples TRBV7-9 to TRBJ2-2; D possibly corresponds to TRBD2 (5 bases). The CDR3 DNA is TGTGCCAGCAGCTACGACTATCTGAACACCGGGGAGCTGTTTTTT. It encodes CASSYDYLNTGELFF.